The 24 T cell receptor beta chains in this list originate from one sample, sequenced in a study of blood T cells in healthy people across ages. A second PCR, run for about 6 to 12 cycles, used a sample-barcoded 5' primer plus a J-beta primer mix. TCRdb passed the 5' RACE reads through MiXCR, listing each CDR3 protein once. The profile covers around 1,000,000 distinct CDR3 sequences, with roughly two fifths appearing a single time and less than 15% taken by the ten largest. Sequencing was carried out using blood. These receptors originate from a man between 18 and 35 years old in good health.

The rearrangement joins TRBV5-1 to TRBJ2-1; D gene unclear. The CDR3 has 16 amino acids. Germline CDR1 and CDR2: SGHRS and YFSETQ. V lost 1 base, J lost 0 bases, and 11 bases lay in between. The CDR3 bases are TGCGCCAGCAGCTTGCCCTTACCGGGCTCCTACAATGAGCAGTTCTTC. Translated: CASSLPLPGSYNEQFF.

This clonotype occurred a few times. The rearrangement links TRBV27 to TRBJ1-1, with 7 bases that match TRBD1. The CDR3 covers 14 residues. CDR1 MNHEY and CDR2 SMNVEV come from the germline V gene (reference sequence). V dropped 3 bases and J dropped 7; count of bases not matched to a gene: 8. CDR3 loop: CASSLGQGDLEAFF. The CDR3, as DNA: TGTGCCAGCAGTTTGGGTCAGGGGGACCTTGAAGCTTTCTTT.

This clonotype occurred a few times. The chain employs TRBV20-1 and TRBJ1-4; TRBD1 matches 7 bases. The CDR3 sequence is 15 residues long. V trimming: 5 bases; J trimming: 7 bases; junction bases outside the gene matches: 13. Germline assignment: CDR1 DFQATT and CDR2 SNEGSKA (reference sequence). Written as DNA, the CDR3 is TGCAGTGCTCGACCATCCGACAGGGTTGTTGAAAAACTGTTTTTT. Encoded protein: CSARPSDRVVEKLFF.

This clonotype was seen only a few times. The gene calls are TRBV7-9 and TRBJ2-1; TRBD2 might be the D (6 bases). The end of the DNA aligns better with TRBJ2-7, so the J call may be wrong. Germline V gives CDR1 SEHNR, CDR2 FQNEAQ (reference sequence). CDR3 length equals 15 residues. Here the CDR3 reads CASSTPSVSYNEQYF. CDR3 nucleotides: TGTGCCAGCAGCACCCCTAGCGTATCCTACAATGAGCAGTACTTC.

This clonotype was seen more than once but under ten times. The chain couples TRBV28 to TRBJ1-4; no clear D. CDR1 is MDHEN, CDR2 SYDVKM, per germline. With 2 bases removed from V and 7 bases from J, the gap between germline ends came to 14 bases. This CDR3 is built from 15 residues. CDR3 protein: CASSLGGRIGEKLFF. The CDR3, as DNA: TGTGCCAGCAGTTTAGGTGGAAGGATTGGTGAAAAACTGTTTTTT.

About this clonotype: A read error is possible here, since a much larger clone lies one base away. The rearrangement uses TRBV20-1 and TRBJ2-3, with D maybe TRBD1 (5 bases). From germline, CDR1 is DFQATT and CDR2 SNEGSKA (reference sequence). The V gene lost 7 bases and the J gene lost 0 bases, with 11 bases spanning the gap. This CDR3 is built from 13 residues. CDR3 nucleotide sequence: TGCAGTGGGGAACAGGCAAGCACAGATACGCAGTATTTT. Translated, it gives CSGEQASTDTQYF.

The genes are TRBV28 and TRBJ1-1; the D is unclear. The CDR3 has 16 amino acids. V was cut by 5 bases and J by 4 bases, with 20 bases left in between. Germline V gene lookup returns CDR1 MDHEN and CDR2 SYDVKM. The CDR3 sequence: CASSPGIGRLGTEAFF. The CDR3 DNA reads as TGTGCCAGCAGTCCTGGGATAGGGCGCCTCGGCACTGAAGCTTTCTTT. The full variable domain, completed using reference TRBV28 and TRBJ1-1, is DVKVTQSSRYLVKRTGEKVFLECVQDMDHENMFWYRQDPGLGLRLIYFSYDVKMKEKGDIPEGYSVSREKKERFSLILESASTNQTSMYLCASSPGIGRLGTEAFFGQGTRLTVV.

V and J are TRBV24-1 and TRBJ2-1, with TRBD1 as a possible D gene (5 bases). Trimming stripped 7 bases from V and 3 bases from J, with 12 bases between. Looked up from germline, CDR1 is KGHDR and CDR2 is SFDVKD. This CDR3 is 14 amino acids long. The CDR3 region is CATSARVSYNEQFF. CDR3 nucleotide sequence: TGTGCCACCAGCGCCAGGGTAAGCTACAATGAGCAGTTCTTC.

J is TRBJ2-5 and V is TRBV11-2; 10 nucleotides match TRBD1. The CDR3 has 15 amino acids. Germline CDR1 is SGHAT and CDR2 is FQNNGV. V lost 5 bases, J lost 5 bases, and 8 bases stayed unmatched. DNA of the CDR3: TGTGCCAGCAGCCAGGGACAGGGGATCGTGGAGACCCAGTACTTC. It translates to CASSQGQGIVETQYF.

The rearrangement joins TRBV25-1 to TRBJ2-2; 8 bases agree with TRBD1. In germline, CDR1 is MGHDK, CDR2 SYGVNS. The CDR3 has 15 residues. Trimming removed 6 bases from V and 5 bases from J; junction bases left unmatched: 8. In nucleotides, the CDR3 is TGTGCCAGCAGAGACCAGGGGGCTGGAACCGGGGAGCTGTTTTTT. Encoded protein: CASRDQGAGTGELFF.

The genes are TRBV7-2 and TRBJ1-1; tentative D call: TRBD1 (6 bases). This CDR3 region has 14 residues. V was cut by 5 bases and J by 5 bases, with 15 bases left in between. Germline V gene sequence: CDR1 SGHTA, CDR2 FQGNSA. The CDR3 is CASSPTTGITEAFF. The CDR3 bases are TGTGCCAGCAGCCCGACCACAGGGATTACTGAAGCTTTCTTT. The full variable domain, rest sourced from reference TRBV7-2 and TRBJ1-1, is GAGVSQSPSNKVTEKGKDVELRCDPISGHTALYWYRQSLGQGLEFLIYFQGNSAPDKSGLPSDRFSAERTGGSVSTLTIQRTQQEDSAVYLCASSPTTGITEAFFGQGTRLTVV.

The J gene is TRBJ1-2, the V gene TRBV6-5, with D hard to call. Trimming removed 6 bases from V and 6 bases from J, with 14 bases in between. This CDR3 has 13 amino acids. CDR1 is MNHEY and CDR2 is SVGAGI in the germline V gene. In DNA form, the CDR3 reads TGTGCCAGCAGGAGGTCCGGAGTAGATGGCTACACCTTC. Amino acid sequence: CASRRSGVDGYTF.

The V call is TRBV2, the J call TRBJ1-1; D not resolved. The CDR3 extends over 13 amino acids. Trimming pared 5 bases from V and 1 base from J, leaving 8 bases between. CDR1 and CDR2 from the germline V gene are SNHLY and FYNNEI. CDR3 DNA sequence: TGTGCCAGCAGTAGATTGGAGAACACTGAAGCTTTCTTT. As protein: CASSRLENTEAFF.

A few counts support this clonotype. The rearrangement joins TRBV11-1 to TRBJ1-1; D is unclear. CDR3 length equals 15 residues. CDR1 and CDR2 from the germline V gene are SGHAT and FQDESV (reference sequence). V lost 6 bases, J lost 4 bases, and 18 bases lay in between. CDR3: CASSSPSAWGTEAFF. CDR3 nucleotide sequence: TGTGCCAGCAGTTCCCCGTCGGCCTGGGGCACTGAAGCTTTCTTT.

The chain links TRBV3-1 to TRBJ2-1; the match to TRBD1 covers 8 bases. Germline V lookup: CDR1 LGHDT, CDR2 YNNKEL (reference sequence). With V trimmed by 6 bases and J by 0 bases, 7 bases remained unmatched. CDR3 length: 16 amino acids. The CDR3 loop is CASSVQGALSYNEQFF. The CDR3 bases are TGTGCCAGCAGTGTCCAGGGGGCCCTCTCCTACAATGAGCAGTTCTTC.

The V call is TRBV7-2, the J call TRBJ1-2; tentatively, D is TRBD1 (6 bases). The germline CDR1 and CDR2 sequences are SGHTA and FQGNSA. V shed 0 bases and J shed 4 bases, with 12 bases lying between them. CDR3 length: 15 amino acids. The CDR3 loop reads CASSLAGQYTYGYTF. The CDR3 DNA reads as TGTGCCAGCAGCTTAGCAGGACAGTATACCTATGGCTACACCTTC. Complete variable domain (other parts from reference TRBV7-2 and TRBJ1-2): GAGVSQSPSNKVTEKGKDVELRCDPISGHTALYWYRQSLGQGLEFLIYFQGNSAPDKSGLPSDRFSAERTGGSVSTLTIQRTQQEDSAVYLCASSLAGQYTYGYTFGSGTRLTVV.

The rearrangement joins TRBV5-1 to TRBJ2-3; 11 bases are shared with TRBD2. CDR1 is SGHRS and CDR2 is YFSETQ in the germline V gene. The CDR3 extends over 16 amino acids. J was trimmed by 5 bases and V by 3 bases; bases with no gene match: 8. The CDR3 here is CASSSLAGGRKDTQYF. Written as DNA, the CDR3 is TGCGCCAGCAGCTCTTTAGCGGGGGGGCGTAAAGATACGCAGTATTTT.

The chain couples TRBV12-3 or TRBV12-4 to TRBJ2-2; D unclear. The CDR3 runs to 13 residues. Between the trimmed V and J ends, which lost 6 bases and 1 base, there was a span of 6 bases. The CDR3 loop is CASRKGNTGELFF. The DNA of the CDR3 is TGTGCCAGCAGAAAAGGGAACACCGGGGAGCTGTTTTTT.

This clonotype was recorded a few times. The V call is TRBV4-3, the J call TRBJ2-5, with a weak D call TRBD1 (5 bases). CDR3 length: 13 residues. Germline-derived CDR1 and CDR2 are LGHNA and YSLEER. Trimming removed 1 base from V and 5 bases from J, with 8 bases in between. DNA for the CDR3: TGCGCCAGCAGCCAAGGACAGTCTGAGACCCAGTACTTC. Translation gives CASSQGQSETQYF.

The chain uses TRBV11-2 and TRBJ1-2, with D hard to call. Germline-derived CDR1 and CDR2 are SGHAT and FQNNGV. Trimming left V 4 bases short and J 0 bases short, with 9 bases between. The CDR3 loop spans 14 amino acids. The CDR3 sequence is CASSSRSTNYGYTF. CDR3 nucleotide sequence: TGTGCCAGCAGCTCTAGATCTACTAACTATGGCTACACCTTC.

The sample holds many counts of this clonotype. The V call is TRBV11-2, the J call TRBJ2-3, with D perhaps TRBD2 (5 bases). V dropped 3 bases and J dropped 6 bases, with 10 bases sitting between them. This CDR3 comprises 13 residues. Germline CDR1 reads SGHAT; CDR2 reads FQNNGV. The CDR3 sequence: CASSFNSGDTQYF. The CDR3 DNA reads TGTGCCAGCAGCTTCAACAGCGGCGATACGCAGTATTTT.

Turning to this clonotype: At one boundary the junction diverges from the germline segment, which might be a read error. This chain uses TRBV4-3 with TRBJ1-1; D perhaps matches TRBD1 (5 bases). This CDR3 is built from 15 residues. In germline, CDR1 is LGHNA, CDR2 YSLEER. The CDR3 DNA is TGCGCTAGCAGCCAAGATGGGCAGGGAGACACTGGAGCTTTCTTT. The encoded protein is CASSQDGQGDTGAFF.

Details on this clonotype: This is likely a read error, given that the CDR3 carries no conserved phenylalanine or tryptophan at its end. The genes are TRBV6-2 or TRBV6-3 and TRBJ1-1; D remains unclear. CDR3 size: 13 residues. The germline V gene encodes CDR1 MNHEY and CDR2 SVGEGT. V gave up 2 bases and J gave up 5 bases, with 9 bases separating them. This CDR3 reads CASSYRTGTEAFV. Here the CDR3 DNA reads TGTGCCAGCAGTTACAGGACGGGGACTGAAGCTTTCGTT.

Ten or more counts support this clonotype. The V call is TRBV5-1, the J call TRBJ1-2; D is unclear. CDR3 size: 15 residues. Germline lookup yields CDR1 SGHRS and CDR2 YFSETQ. Trimming stripped 3 bases from V and 3 bases from J, with 15 bases between. In nucleotides, the CDR3 is TGCGCCAGCAGCTCGGATCCGGGCTCGGACTATGGCTACACCTTC. Amino acid sequence: CASSSDPGSDYGYTF.